A single sample gave rise to the 15 T cell receptor beta chains below, sequenced in a study of T-cell memory formation after mild COVID-19. TCRdb called the 5' RACE reads again in MiXCR, with one record for every CDR3 protein. The table includes 400,000 to 500,000 distinct CDR3 sequences, approximately 19% detected once. Sequenced sample: PBMCs or a T cell subset sorted from them (not recorded which). Receptor source: a man aged 18 to 30 who had mild COVID-19 (a few samples of this study predate the infection). Cell type and time point are not known.

This clonotype came up a few times. V gene TRBV20-1 combines with J gene TRBJ1-6; 9 nucleotides line up with TRBD1. Germline V gene sequence: CDR1 DFQATT, CDR2 SNEGSKA (reference sequence). The CDR3 is 16 amino acids. Losses at the gene ends were 2 bases for V and 5 bases for J; bases not matched to a gene: 7. CDR3 protein: CSARLRTGVDNSPLHF. The DNA for the CDR3 is TGCAGTGCTAGACTTAGGACAGGGGTTGATAATTCACCCCTCCACTTT.

The V call is TRBV7-9, the J call TRBJ1-2; D is perhaps TRBD1 (6 bases). The CDR3 is 14 amino acids. Germline values: CDR1 SEHNR, CDR2 FQNEAQ (reference sequence). The V and J ends lost 5 bases and 3 bases respectively, with 13 bases between them. The chain's CDR3 is CASSTPGQDYGYTF. CDR3 bases: TGTGCCAGCAGCACCCCGGGACAAGACTATGGCTACACCTTC. Together with reference TRBV7-9 and TRBJ1-2, the CDR3 gives the full variable domain: DTGVSQNPRHKITKRGQNVTFRCDPISEHNRLYWYRQTLGQGPEFLTYFQNEAQLEKSRLLSDRFSAERPKGSFSTLEIQRTEQGDSAMYLCASSTPGQDYGYTFGSGTRLTVV.

The V call is TRBV7-2, the J call TRBJ2-5, with 9 bases identical to TRBD2. The germline V gene encodes CDR1 SGHTA and CDR2 FQGNSA. J was trimmed by 5 bases and V by 5 bases; bases with no gene match: 9. CDR3 length: 15 amino acids. This CDR3 reads CASSPRTSVIETQYF. The CDR3 nucleotides read TGTGCCAGCAGCCCACGGACTAGCGTGATCGAGACCCAGTACTTC. The variable domain in full, completed from reference TRBV7-2 and TRBJ2-5, reads GAGVSQSPSNKVTEKGKDVELRCDPISGHTALYWYRQSLGQGLEFLIYFQGNSAPDKSGLPSDRFSAERTGGSVSTLTIQRTQQEDSAVYLCASSPRTSVIETQYFGPGTRLLVL.

This clonotype turned up a few times. The genes are TRBV18 and TRBJ1-2; D gene unclear. The CDR3 sequence is 14 residues long. Germline V CDR1 and CDR2: KGHSH, LQKENI. Between the trimmed V and J ends, which lost 3 bases and 8 bases, there was a span of 16 bases. In DNA form, the CDR3 reads TGTGCCAGCTCACCTCAAGGGTCGGGATTCGGCTACACCTTC. As protein: CASSPQGSGFGYTF.

The gene calls are TRBV4-3 and TRBJ2-7; 7 bases align to TRBD1. The V segment lost 4 bases and the J segment 2 bases; nucleotides outside the gene matches: 8. CDR1 is LGHNA, CDR2 YSLEER, per germline. This CDR3 has 15 amino acids. This CDR3 is CASSPTRDRAYEQYF. The CDR3 DNA is TGCGCCAGCAGCCCGACCCGTGACAGGGCCTACGAGCAGTACTTC.

V usage is TRBV6-6 and J usage is TRBJ2-7; D unresolved. The CDR3 has 13 amino acids. The V gene's germline CDR1 is MNHNY and CDR2 SVGAGI (reference sequence). Trimming took 6 bases from V and 2 from J, leaving 11 bases between them. The DNA for the CDR3 is TGTGCCAGCAGCCCCGGGCCTCCCTACGAGCAGTACGTC. Protein sequence: CASSPGPPYEQYV.

The chain uses TRBV7-3 and TRBJ2-5; TRBD1 matches 9 bases. This CDR3 has 16 residues. With 3 bases clipped from V and 3 bases from J, the junction kept 8 bases outside the gene matches. Germline V CDR1 and CDR2: SGHTA, FQGTGA. The CDR3 loop is CASSLGQGEGEETQYF. The CDR3 DNA is TGTGCCAGCAGCTTGGGACAGGGAGAGGGAGAAGAGACCCAGTACTTC.

In its sample, this clonotype was seen a few times. DNA of the CDR3: TGTGCCAGCATTAATCCCGGGCAGTCCCGGGGCCGTTCAGAGCAGTACTTC. Protein: CASINPGQSRGRSEQYF. This rearrangement joins TRBV6-2 or TRBV6-3 to TRBJ2-7, with D tentatively TRBD1 or TRBD2 (5 bases each). The CDR3 spans 17 residues. With 7 bases removed from V and 7 bases from J, the gap between germline ends came to 29 bases. CDR1 is MNHEY and CDR2 is SVGEGT in the germline V gene.

The chain has TRBV4-3 and TRBJ1-4, with a tentative D call TRBD1 (6 bases). Per germline, CDR1 LGHNA and CDR2 YSLEER. V dropped 2 bases and J dropped 0 bases, with 10 bases sitting between them. The CDR3 consists of 16 residues. The CDR3 protein is CASSQRPGATNEKLFF. DNA of the CDR3: TGCGCCAGCAGCCAACGCCCAGGGGCAACTAATGAAAAACTGTTTTTT.

There are a few counts of this clonotype. This chain connects TRBV6-6 to TRBJ1-5; TRBD1 agrees at 7 bases. Germline CDR1 MNHNY, CDR2 SVGAGI (reference sequence). The CDR3 length is 19 residues. Trimming at V came to 0 bases and at J to 0 bases, leaving 11 bases not matched to a gene. CDR3 region: CASSYSFLEGTDSNQPQHF. The DNA for the CDR3 is TGTGCCAGCAGTTACTCGTTTTTAGAGGGGACAGATAGCAATCAGCCCCAGCATTTT.

Here the CDR3 DNA reads TGTGCCAGCAGCTTATCGGCTGGGTCTAAAGCTTTCTTT. Amino acids: CASSLSAGSKAFF. The V and J genes are TRBV7-3 and TRBJ1-1; D call uncertain. CDR3 length: 13 residues. V lost 2 bases and J 9 bases, leaving 13 bases between the germline ends. Per the germline V gene, CDR1 is SGHTA and CDR2 is FQGTGA. Drawing the rest from reference TRBV7-3 and TRBJ1-1, the complete variable domain is GAGVSQTPSNKVTEKGKYVELRCDPISGHTALYWYRQSLGQGPEFLIYFQGTGAADDSGLPNDRFFAVRPEGSVSTLKIQRTERGDSAVYLCASSLSAGSKAFFGQGTRLTVV.

This clonotype came up many times. The rearrangement uses TRBV6-5 and TRBJ2-1; 9 bases map to TRBD1. The J segment lost 8 bases and the V segment lost 4 bases, leaving 6 bases of the junction unmatched. CDR3 length: 14 residues. Germline loops: CDR1 MNHEY, CDR2 SVGAGI. The CDR3 region has the DNA TGTGCCAGCAGTTCATCGGACAGGGGCCATGAGCAGTTCTTC. Protein: CASSSSDRGHEQFF.

In nucleotides, the CDR3 is TGTGCCAGCAGCGCGACTAGCGGGGGGCGAAGTGAGACCCAGTACTTC. Translated, it gives CASSATSGGRSETQYF. The rearrangement uses TRBV9 and TRBJ2-5; 13 bases are shared with TRBD2. The CDR3 totals 16 residues. Trimming removed 3 bases from V and 5 bases from J; junction bases left unmatched: 7. CDR1 is SGDLS and CDR2 is YYNGEE in the germline V gene. Full variable domain (remainder filled in from reference TRBV9 and TRBJ2-5): DSGVTQTPKHLITATGQRVTLRCSPRSGDLSVYWYQQSLDQGLQFLIQYYNGEERAKGNILERFSAQQFPDLHSELNLSSLELGDSALYFCASSATSGGRSETQYFGPGTRLLVL.

This clonotype was detected many times. CDR3 sequence: CASTFGGPQETQYF. Written as DNA, the CDR3 is TGTGCCAGCACTTTCGGGGGGCCCCAAGAGACCCAGTACTTC. The V call is TRBV12-3 or TRBV12-4, the J call TRBJ2-5, with TRBD2 as a possible D gene (7 bases). The CDR3 spans 14 residues. Between the trimmed V and J ends, which lost 7 bases and 1 base, there was a span of 13 bases.

CDR3 DNA: TGTGCCAGCAATGAGTACGAGCAGTACTTC. Translated: CASNEYEQYF. The chain carries TRBV2 and TRBJ2-7, with D uncertain. Per the germline V gene, CDR1 is SNHLY and CDR2 is FYNNEI. The CDR3 length is 10 residues. The V and J ends lost 7 bases and 4 bases respectively, with 5 bases between them.